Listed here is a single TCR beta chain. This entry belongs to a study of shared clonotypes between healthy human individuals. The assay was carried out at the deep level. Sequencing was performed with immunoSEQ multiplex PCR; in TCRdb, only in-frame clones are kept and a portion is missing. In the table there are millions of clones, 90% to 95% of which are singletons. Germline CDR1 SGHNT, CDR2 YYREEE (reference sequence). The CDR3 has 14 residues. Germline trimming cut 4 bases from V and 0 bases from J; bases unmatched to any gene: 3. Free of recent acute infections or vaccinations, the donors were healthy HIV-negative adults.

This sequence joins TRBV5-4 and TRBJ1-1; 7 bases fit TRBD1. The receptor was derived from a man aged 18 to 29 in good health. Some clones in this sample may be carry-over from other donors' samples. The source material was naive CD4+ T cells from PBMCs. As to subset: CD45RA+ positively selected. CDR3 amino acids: CASSRDSMNTEAFF. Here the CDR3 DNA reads TGTGCCAGCAGCCGGGACAGTATGAACACTGAAGCTTTCTTT.